This T cell receptor beta chain was observed in a study of T cell repertoires in aging, cancer and after chemotherapy. Turning to the study itself: Glioblastoma patients receiving temozolomide-based therapy gave paired samples before and after chemotherapy.

TRB rearrangements spanning V, D and J were amplified using mixed TRB-A/B primers. TCRdb reprocessed the multiplex PCR reads via MiXCR and lists one record per CDR3 protein. This table holds about 4,500 distinct CDR3 sequences, around two fifths found once. Study observations and caveats: In healthy donors, age-related TCR diversity loss mainly reflected lost richness. Across the chemotherapy interval, each cancer cohort showed higher median generation probability, suggesting thymic rebound. Compared with age-matched healthy donors, untreated hematological or solid cancer patients showed higher blood TCR clonality.

CDR1 and CDR2 from the germline V gene are SEHNR and FQNEAQ (reference sequence). The germline V and J ends were trimmed by 4 bases and 5 bases, with 12 bases remaining between them. This CDR3 has 13 amino acids. This clonotype occurred a few times. Its antigen is still unknown. Amplification of TCR beta used genomic DNA extracted from peripheral blood. The origin of this receptor is a human donor with a solid tumor. J is TRBJ2-7 and V is TRBV7-9; D gene unclear. Sequencing was performed on blood. The CDR3: CASSSSVAHEQYF. In DNA form, the CDR3 reads TGTGCCAGCAGCTCGTCAGTAGCTCACGAGCAGTACTTC.